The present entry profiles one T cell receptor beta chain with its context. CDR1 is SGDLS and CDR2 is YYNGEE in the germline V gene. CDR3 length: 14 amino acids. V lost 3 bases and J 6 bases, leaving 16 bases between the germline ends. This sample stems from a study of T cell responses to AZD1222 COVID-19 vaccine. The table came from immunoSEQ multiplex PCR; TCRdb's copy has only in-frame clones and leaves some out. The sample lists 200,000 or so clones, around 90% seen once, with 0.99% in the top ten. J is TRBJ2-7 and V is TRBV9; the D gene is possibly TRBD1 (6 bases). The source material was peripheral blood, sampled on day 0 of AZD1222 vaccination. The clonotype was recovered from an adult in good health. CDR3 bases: TGTGCCAGCAGCGGGGGGCAGGGAGAGGTCGAGCAGTACTTC. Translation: CASSGGQGEVEQYF.